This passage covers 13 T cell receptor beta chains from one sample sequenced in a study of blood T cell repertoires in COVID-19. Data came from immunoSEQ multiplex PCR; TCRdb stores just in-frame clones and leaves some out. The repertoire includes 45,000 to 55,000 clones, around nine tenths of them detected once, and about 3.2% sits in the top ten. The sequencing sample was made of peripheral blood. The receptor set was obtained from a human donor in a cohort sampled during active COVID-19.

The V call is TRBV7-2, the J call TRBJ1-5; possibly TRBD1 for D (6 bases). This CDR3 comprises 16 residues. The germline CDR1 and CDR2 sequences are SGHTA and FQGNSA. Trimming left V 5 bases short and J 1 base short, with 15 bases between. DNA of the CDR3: TGTGCCAGCAGCCCCGAGGGAGGGGGGAGCAATCAGCCCCAGCATTTT. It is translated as CASSPEGGGSNQPQHF.

CDR3: CATSEGGSKGEQFF. CDR3 DNA: TGTGCCACCAGTGAGGGCGGGAGTAAGGGTGAGCAGTTCTTC. The rearrangement uses TRBV24-1 and TRBJ2-1; 7 bases map to TRBD2. This CDR3 has 14 residues. The ends lost 4 bases at V and 9 bases at J; junction bases unmatched: 8. The germline V gene has CDR1 KGHDR and CDR2 SFDVKD.

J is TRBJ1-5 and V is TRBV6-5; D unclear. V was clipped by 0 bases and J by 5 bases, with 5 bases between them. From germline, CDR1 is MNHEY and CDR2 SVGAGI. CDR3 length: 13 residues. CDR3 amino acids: CASSYSGDQPQHF. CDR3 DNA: TGTGCCAGCAGTTACTCGGGAGATCAGCCCCAGCATTTT.

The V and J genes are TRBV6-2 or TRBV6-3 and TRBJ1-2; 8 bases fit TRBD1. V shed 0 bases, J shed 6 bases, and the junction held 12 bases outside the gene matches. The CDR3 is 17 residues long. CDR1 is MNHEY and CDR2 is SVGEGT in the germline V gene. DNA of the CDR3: TGTGCCAGCAGTTACTCGACAGGGGTAGGCGAAAGTGATGGCTACACCTTC. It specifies CASSYSTGVGESDGYTF.

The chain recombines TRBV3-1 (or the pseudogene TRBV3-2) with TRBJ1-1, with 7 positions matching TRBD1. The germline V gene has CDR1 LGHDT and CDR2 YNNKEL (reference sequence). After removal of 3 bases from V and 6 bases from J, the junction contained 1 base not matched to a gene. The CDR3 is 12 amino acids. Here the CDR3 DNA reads TGTGCCAGCAGCCAGCAGGGGGCTGAAGCTTTCTTT. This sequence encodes CASSQQGAEAFF.

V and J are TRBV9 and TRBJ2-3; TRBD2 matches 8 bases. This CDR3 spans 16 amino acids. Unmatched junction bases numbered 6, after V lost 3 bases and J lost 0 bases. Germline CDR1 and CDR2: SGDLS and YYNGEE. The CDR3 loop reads CASSARGGRSTDTQYF. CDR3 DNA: TGTGCCAGCAGCGCCCGGGGGGGCCGTAGCACAGATACGCAGTATTTT.

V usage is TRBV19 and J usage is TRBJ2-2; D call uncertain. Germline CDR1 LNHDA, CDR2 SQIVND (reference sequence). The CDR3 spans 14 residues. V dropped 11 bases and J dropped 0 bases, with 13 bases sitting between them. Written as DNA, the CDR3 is TGTGCCGGCGGCTTACTACCGAACACCGGGGAGCTGTTTTTT. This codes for CAGGLLPNTGELFF.

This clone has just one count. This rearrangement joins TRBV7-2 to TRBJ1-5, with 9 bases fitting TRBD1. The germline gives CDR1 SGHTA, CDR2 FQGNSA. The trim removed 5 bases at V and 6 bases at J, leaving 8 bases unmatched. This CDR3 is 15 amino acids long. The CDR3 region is CASSQNTGGLQPQHF. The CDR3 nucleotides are TGTGCCAGCAGCCAAAATACAGGGGGCCTTCAGCCCCAGCATTTT.

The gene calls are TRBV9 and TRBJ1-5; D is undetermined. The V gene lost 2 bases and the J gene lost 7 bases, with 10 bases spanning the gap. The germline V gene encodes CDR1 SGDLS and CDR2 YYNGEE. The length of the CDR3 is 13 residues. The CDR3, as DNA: TGTGCCAGCAGCGTGTCCGGGAACCAGCCCCAGCATTTT. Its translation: CASSVSGNQPQHF.

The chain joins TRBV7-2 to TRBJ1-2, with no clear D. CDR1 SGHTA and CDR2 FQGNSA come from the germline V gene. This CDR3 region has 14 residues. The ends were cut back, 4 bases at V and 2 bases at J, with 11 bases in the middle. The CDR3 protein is CASSSDTQNYGYTF. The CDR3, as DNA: TGTGCCAGCAGCTCCGACACCCAGAACTATGGCTACACCTTC.

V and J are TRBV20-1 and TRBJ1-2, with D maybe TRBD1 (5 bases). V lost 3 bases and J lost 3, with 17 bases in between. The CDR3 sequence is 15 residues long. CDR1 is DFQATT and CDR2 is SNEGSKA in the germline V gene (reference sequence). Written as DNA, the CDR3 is TGCAGTGCTAGTACCCCCCGGGGGGATGACTATGGCTACACCTTC. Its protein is CSASTPRGDDYGYTF.

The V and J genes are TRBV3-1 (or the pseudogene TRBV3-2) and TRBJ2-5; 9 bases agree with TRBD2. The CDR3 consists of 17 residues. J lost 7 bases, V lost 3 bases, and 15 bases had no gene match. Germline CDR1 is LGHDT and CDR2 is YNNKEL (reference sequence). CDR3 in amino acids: CASSHYRTSALSGTQYF. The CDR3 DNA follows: TGTGCCAGCAGCCACTATAGGACTAGCGCCTTGTCAGGGACCCAGTACTTC.

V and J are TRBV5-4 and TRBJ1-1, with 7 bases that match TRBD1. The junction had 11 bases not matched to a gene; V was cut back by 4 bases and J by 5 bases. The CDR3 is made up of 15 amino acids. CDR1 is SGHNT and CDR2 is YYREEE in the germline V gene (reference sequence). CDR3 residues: CASSGSGGFFTEAFF. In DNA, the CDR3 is TGTGCCAGCAGCGGATCAGGGGGTTTTTTTACTGAAGCTTTCTTT.